This is a list of T cell receptor beta chains from one sample in a study of cytomegalovirus exposure and HLA in healthy donors. Here immunoSEQ multiplex PCR was the method, and the copy in TCRdb shows in-frame clones only, minus some. Here the sample spans under 150,000 clones, around 81% being singletons. Sequencing used PBMCs. Receptors originate from a man aged 35 to 55 in good health and CMV-seropositive. CDR3s leave out the opening cysteine and the closing phenylalanine or tryptophan. The D gene is left open where the match is weak.

v_call cdr3_length d_call cdr3_aa
TRBV19 12 TRBD1 ASMGTGYGETQY
TRBV19 12 . ASSRRGSGNIQY
TRBV7-9 14 . ASSKFGSGDSSPLH
TRBV4-1 12 . ASSQDRVNTEAF
TRBV6-1 13 . ASSPSEVMNTEAF
TRBV5-4 12 . ASSSILAGSEAF
TRBV4-2 14 TRBD1 ASSQDDRGSYNEQF
TRBV4-1 11 TRBD1 ASSLDRGLPQH
TRBV2 13 TRBD1 ASTGTGLAKNIQY
TRBV27 13 TRBD1 ASSAPGQLQETQY
TRBV19 12 . ASSISGDSYEQY
TRBV19 10 . ASSPTLGVYT
TRBV30 11 . AWSRQDNQPQH
TRBV6-5 14 . ASSYFTPGNSYEQY
TRBV10-1 12 . ASSESRAGNEQF
TRBV7-8 11 TRBD1 ASSLMTGVGYT
TRBV7-9 14 . ASSAQDSPYQETQY
TRBV27 11 . ASKTSGKETQY
TRBV27 14 TRBD1 ASKDRGLPSPDTQY
TRBV4-1 16 TRBD2 ASSQDGLAGGRTDTQY
TRBV7-2 11 . ASSRLTTGELF
TRBV27 14 . ASSAFGGVDNEKLF
TRBV2 13 . ASSAGLRSNQPQH
TRBV6-4 11 . ASSARGNTEAF
TRBV19 15 . ASSLLGTLVRGTEAF
TRBV6-6 14 TRBD1 ASSYSGTGINQPQH
TRBV4-3 13 TRBD1 ASSLRQGYSYEQY
TRBV4-1 12 . ASSQVGTSYEQY
TRBV10-1 10 . ASSRVSYEQY
TRBV6-6 11 . ASNSGRDQPQH
TRBV6-5 13 . ASSLMTGSNQPQH
TRBV6-1 14 TRBD2 ASSEEWTSEYNEQF
TRBV11-2 13 TRBD1 ASSPLDRAFYGYT
TRBV19 11 TRBD1 ASSMVRDRGYT
TRBV4-1 14 TRBD2 ASSQEKGLAVDTQY
TRBV5-4 13 TRBD2 ASSLGTSGRDTQY
TRBV5-1 13 TRBD1 ASSTGTGFSYEQY
TRBV7-9 13 . ASSLATGPNEKLF
TRBV25-1 11 . ASSESLSDTQY
TRBV19 13 TRBD1 ASTPGQFIRNEQF
TRBV7-6 12 TRBD1 ASSPGGSYNEQF
TRBV5-4 13 TRBD2 ASSFPSGGINEQF
TRBV7-2 14 TRBD2 ASSPVTSGRLETQY
TRBV7-9 10 . ASSLGPREQF
TRBV5-6 13 TRBD2 ASSPIAGRGDTQY
TRBV19 14 . ASSTTGALGTGELF